What follows are 31 T cell receptor beta chains derived from one specimen sequenced in a study of lymphopenia after photon versus proton radiotherapy. Profiling relied on immunoSEQ multiplex PCR, and the TCRdb table lists in-frame clones only, not all of them. Seen here are just over 40,000 clones, around 84% observed once, and the top ten hold 10%. The sample here was peripheral blood, taken from a patient treated with proton-based radiotherapy. The receptors shown here come from a woman in her 70s with pancreatic cancer. Some clones in this sample may be carry-over from other donors' samples.

The V and J genes are TRBV29-1 and TRBJ1-1, with TRBD1 matching over 8 bases. The germline CDR1 and CDR2 sequences are SQVTM and ANQGSEA. The CDR3 length is 14 residues. V trimming: 6 bases; J trimming: 0 bases; junction bases outside the gene matches: 6. CDR3 bases: TGCAGCGTCCAGCGACAGGGGATGAACACTGAAGCTTTCTTT. Translation: CSVQRQGMNTEAFF.

In this sample, this clone turned up once. The V gene is TRBV28, the J gene TRBJ1-4; TRBD1 agrees at 7 bases. The CDR3 sequence is 15 residues long. The germline gives CDR1 MDHEN, CDR2 SYDVKM. With V trimmed by 6 bases and J by 4 bases, 8 bases remained unmatched. CDR3 in amino acids: CASSPGQAFNEKLFF. The CDR3 region has the DNA TGTGCCAGCAGCCCCGGACAGGCCTTTAATGAAAAACTGTTTTTT. Using reference TRBV28 and TRBJ1-4 for the parts outside the CDR3, the full variable domain is DVKVTQSSRYLVKRTGEKVFLECVQDMDHENMFWYRQDPGLGLRLIYFSYDVKMKEKGDIPEGYSVSREKKERFSLILESASTNQTSMYLCASSPGQAFNEKLFFGSGTQLSVL.

The chain joins TRBV5-1 to TRBJ2-5, with D perhaps TRBD1 (6 bases). The CDR3 consists of 14 residues. The V and J ends lost 4 bases and 5 bases respectively, with 15 bases between them. The germline V gene encodes CDR1 SGHRS and CDR2 YFSETQ. The CDR3 sequence is CASSETGSGETQYF. The CDR3 region has the DNA TGCGCCAGCAGCGAAACAGGGTCGGGTGAGACCCAGTACTTC.

The chain is built from TRBV7-9 and TRBJ2-1; no firm D call. CDR1 and CDR2 (germline): SEHNR, FQNEAQ (reference sequence). The CDR3 spans 12 residues. V dropped 1 base and J dropped 6 bases, with 4 bases sitting between them. DNA for the CDR3: TGTGCCAGCAGCTTAGACGGCAATGAGCAGTTCTTC. This gives the protein CASSLDGNEQFF.

This sequence joins TRBV6-5 and TRBJ1-1; D possibly corresponds to TRBD1 (6 bases). V lost 0 bases and J 7 bases, leaving 12 bases between the germline ends. CDR3 size: 14 residues. Germline assignment: CDR1 MNHEY and CDR2 SVGAGI. The CDR3 region has the DNA TGTGCCAGCAGTTACTCCGACAGGTCTAGTGAAGCTTTCTTT. Its protein is CASSYSDRSSEAFF.

The chain carries TRBV19 and TRBJ2-7; D is tentatively TRBD1 or TRBD2 (5 bases each). Germline V CDR1 and CDR2: LNHDA, SQIVND (reference sequence). The CDR3 is 14 amino acids. Deletions cut 7 bases from V and 0 bases from J, with 13 bases between. CDR3: CASKPEGSSYEQYF. CDR3 coding DNA: TGTGCCAGTAAACCTGAGGGGAGCTCCTACGAGCAGTACTTC.

The genes are TRBV30 and TRBJ1-2, with no clear D. V lost 0 bases to trimming and J lost 6 bases, with 11 bases between them. The germline CDR1 and CDR2 sequences are GTSNPN and SVGIG (reference sequence). This CDR3 is built from 13 residues. The CDR3 reads CAWSVLPGDGYTF. CDR3 nucleotides: TGTGCCTGGAGTGTACTTCCCGGGGATGGCTACACCTTC.

The rearrangement uses TRBV7-2 and TRBJ2-1, with TRBD2 matching over 7 bases. The CDR3 has 15 amino acids. V shed 2 bases, J shed 2 bases, and the junction held 3 bases outside the gene matches. The V gene's germline CDR1 is SGHTA and CDR2 FQGNSA. The CDR3 bases are TGTGCCAGCAGCTTATCTAGCGGCGCCTACAATGAGCAGTTCTTC. Amino acid sequence: CASSLSSGAYNEQFF.

The rearrangement uses TRBV27 and TRBJ2-1; 7 positions agree with TRBD2. After removal of 3 bases from V and 3 bases from J, the junction contained 8 bases not matched to a gene. Germline lookup yields CDR1 MNHEY and CDR2 SMNVEV (reference sequence). This CDR3 comprises 16 residues. The CDR3 coding sequence is TGTGCCAGCAGTTTTCGGGAAGCGGGGCGCTACAATGAGCAGTTCTTC. This translates into CASSFREAGRYNEQFF.

This chain uses TRBV5-6 with TRBJ2-7, with 8 nucleotides matching TRBD1. The CDR3 is made up of 15 amino acids. The germline gives CDR1 SGHDT, CDR2 YYEEEE. Trimming took 6 bases from V and 7 from J; bases not matched to a gene: 15. The CDR3 nucleotides read TGTGCCAGCAAGGAGACAGGGGCCCTCCCGCGGGAGCAGTACTTC. Protein: CASKETGALPREQYF.

The V and J genes are TRBV7-2 and TRBJ2-3; D remains ambiguous. V shed 5 bases and J shed 3 bases, with 9 bases lying between them. Germline values: CDR1 SGHTA, CDR2 FQGNSA. The CDR3 has 13 amino acids. CDR3 bases: TGTGCCAGCAGCCTAGGACCTACAGATACGCAGTATTTT. It yields the protein CASSLGPTDTQYF.

The chain employs TRBV19 and TRBJ2-2; D is possibly TRBD2 (5 bases). CDR3 length equals 13 residues. Germline V gene sequence: CDR1 LNHDA, CDR2 SQIVND (reference sequence). The ends were cut back, 5 bases at V and 4 bases at J, with 8 bases in the middle. The CDR3 here is CASSFRGTGELFF. DNA of the CDR3: TGTGCCAGTAGTTTCCGGGGCACCGGGGAGCTGTTTTTT. Using reference TRBV19 and TRBJ2-2 for the parts outside the CDR3, the full variable domain is DGGITQSPKYLFRKEGQNVTLSCEQNLNHDAMYWYRQDPGQGLRLIYYSQIVNDFQKGDIAEGYSVSREKKESFPLTVTSAQKNPTAFYLCASSFRGTGELFFGEGSRLTVL.

This sequence joins TRBV28 and TRBJ2-5; D is perhaps TRBD1 or TRBD2 (6 bases each). This CDR3 is 13 amino acids long. The V gene lost 10 bases and the J gene lost 5 bases, with 17 bases spanning the gap. Per the germline V gene, CDR1 is MDHEN and CDR2 is SYDVKM. CDR3 DNA sequence: TGTGCCACCCTATTCACAGGGAGGGAGACCCAGTACTTC. The encoded protein is CATLFTGRETQYF.

This clone came up a few times. The J gene is TRBJ1-6, the V gene TRBV2; D perhaps matches TRBD1 (6 bases). The CDR3 sequence is 12 residues long. Trimming left V 6 bases short and J 7 bases short, with 7 bases between. Germline V gives CDR1 SNHLY, CDR2 FYNNEI. The CDR3 coding sequence is TGTGCCAGCAGGGACAGCAATTCACCCCTCCACTTT. Translated, it gives CASRDSNSPLHF. Looking up the rest from reference TRBV2 and TRBJ1-6 gives the full variable domain: EPEVTQTPSHQVTQMGQEVILRCVPISNHLYFYWYRQILGQKVEFLVSFYNNEISEKSEIFDDQFSVERPDGSNFTLKIRSTKLEDSAMYFCASRDSNSPLHFGNGTRLTVT.

This sequence joins TRBV2 and TRBJ2-5; D is uncertain. Trimming took 4 bases from V and 3 from J, leaving 12 bases between them. The germline V gene has CDR1 SNHLY and CDR2 FYNNEI. This CDR3 contains 14 residues. The chain's CDR3 is CASSVLVTKETQYF. The CDR3 nucleotides read TGTGCCAGCAGTGTGCTAGTTACCAAAGAGACCCAGTACTTC.

The chain is built from TRBV5-1 and TRBJ1-2; 10 bases match TRBD1. The CDR3 spans 14 residues. Per germline, CDR1 SGHRS and CDR2 YFSETQ. After removal of 0 bases from V and 8 bases from J, the junction contained 4 bases not matched to a gene. In DNA form, the CDR3 reads TGCGCCAGCAGCTTGGCGACAGGGGGCGAAGGCTACACCTTC. This gives the protein CASSLATGGEGYTF.

This chain joins TRBV11-3 and TRBJ2-7; TRBD2 is a possible D gene (5 bases). V dropped 2 bases and J dropped 5 bases, with 10 bases sitting between them. Germline V lookup: CDR1 SGHNT, CDR2 YENEEA. This CDR3 region has 13 residues. The CDR3 reads CASSLPGNNEQYF. The CDR3 coding sequence is TGTGCCAGCAGCTTACCGGGGAACAACGAGCAGTACTTC. The whole variable domain, filled in from reference TRBV11-3 and TRBJ2-7, reads EAGVVQSPRYKIIEKKQPVAFWCNPISGHNTLYWYLQNLGQGPELLIRYENEEAVDDSQLPKDRFSAERLKGVDSTLKIQPAELGDSAVYLCASSLPGNNEQYFGPGTRLTVT.

This clone was detected once. CDR3: CASSKWGTSGRYEQYF. The CDR3 DNA reads as TGTGCCAGCAGCAAATGGGGGACTAGCGGGAGGTACGAGCAGTACTTC. The V call is TRBV28, the J call TRBJ2-7, with 15 positions matching TRBD2. Trimming took 6 bases from V and 4 from J; bases not matched to a gene: 7. CDR3 length: 16 amino acids. Germline CDR1 is MDHEN and CDR2 is SYDVKM.

V is TRBV5-1 and J is TRBJ2-3; TRBD2 agrees at 15 bases. CDR3 size: 16 residues. From germline, CDR1 is SGHRS and CDR2 YFSETQ. V shed 4 bases and J 4 bases; nucleotides not matched to a gene: 4. Written as DNA, the CDR3 is TGCGCCAGCAGCATGGGACTAGCGGGAGGCGCAGATACGCAGTATTTT. This sequence encodes CASSMGLAGGADTQYF.

This clone was recorded only once. The chain recombines TRBV5-1 with TRBJ1-1; D is uncertain. CDR3 size: 14 residues. V was cut by 4 bases and J by 5 bases, with 15 bases left in between. The germline V gene has CDR1 SGHRS and CDR2 YFSETQ. The CDR3: CASSNQRDGTEAFF. The CDR3 coding sequence is TGCGCCAGCAGCAACCAAAGGGATGGGACTGAAGCTTTCTTT.

This clone was counted once. V and J are TRBV18 and TRBJ2-6; D perhaps matches TRBD1 (5 bases). Germline CDR1 and CDR2: KGHSH and LQKENI. The V end was cut by 5 bases, the J end by 0 bases, with 11 bases between. This CDR3 comprises 16 residues. The CDR3 reads CASSSGASSGANVLTF. In DNA, the CDR3 is TGTGCCAGCTCATCTGGGGCCAGCTCTGGGGCCAACGTCCTGACTTTC.

This chain uses TRBV6-6 with TRBJ2-7, with TRBD2 identical over 14 bases. The V gene end was trimmed by 7 bases and the J gene end by 2 bases; junction bases not matched to a gene: 4. The CDR3 is 15 residues long. Germline loops: CDR1 MNHNY, CDR2 SVGAGI (reference sequence). The CDR3 sequence is CASTAGLAGAYEQYF. The DNA of the CDR3 is TGTGCCAGCACCGCGGGACTAGCGGGAGCCTACGAGCAGTACTTC.

The chain has TRBV5-1 and TRBJ2-3, with D unresolved. Germline V lookup: CDR1 SGHRS, CDR2 YFSETQ. V lost 0 bases and J lost 3, with 5 bases in between. CDR3 length: 13 residues. CDR3 bases: TGCGCCAGCAGCTTGGACAGAACAGATACGCAGTATTTT. Amino acid sequence: CASSLDRTDTQYF.

This chain connects TRBV28 to TRBJ1-2; TRBD1 matches at 8 bases. V shed 5 bases, J shed 3 bases, and the junction held 14 bases outside the gene matches. Germline assignment: CDR1 MDHEN and CDR2 SYDVKM. The CDR3 covers 17 residues. The CDR3 DNA reads as TGTGCCAGCAGTCCACTGATCCGGACAGGGAGGGACTATGGCTACACCTTC. The encoded protein is CASSPLIRTGRDYGYTF.

CDR3 sequence reads: CASSGLGGNSNQPQHF. The CDR3 bases are TGTGCCAGCAGCGGTCTGGGGGGTAATAGCAATCAGCCCCAGCATTTT. J is TRBJ1-5 and V is TRBV5-8; possible D gene TRBD1, 5 bases. V dropped 4 bases and J dropped 0 bases, with 14 bases sitting between them. Germline V gene sequence: CDR1 SGHTS, CDR2 YDEGEE. The CDR3 runs 16 residues.

CDR3 sequence reads: CASGRQGVAYGYTF. Written as DNA, the CDR3 is TGTGCCAGCGGGCGGCAGGGAGTTGCCTATGGCTACACCTTC. The chain has TRBV7-9 and TRBJ1-2, with a possible D match to TRBD1 (5 bases). Germline-derived CDR1 and CDR2 are SEHNR and FQNEAQ (reference sequence). This CDR3 has 14 residues. Trimming took off 8 bases at V and 4 bases at J, with 17 bases between the two ends.

This chain connects TRBV6-6 to TRBJ1-2; TRBD1 agrees at 8 bases. CDR3 length: 15 residues. Losses at the gene ends were 7 bases for V and 1 base for J; bases not matched to a gene: 8. The germline gives CDR1 MNHNY, CDR2 SVGAGI (reference sequence). Here the CDR3 reads CASTSTGAFNYGYTF. CDR3 bases: TGTGCCAGCACCTCGACAGGGGCGTTTAACTATGGCTACACCTTC.

The rearrangement uses TRBV28 and TRBJ2-3, with D maybe TRBD2 (5 bases). The germline CDR1 and CDR2 sequences are MDHEN and SYDVKM. Trimming took off 4 bases at V and 5 bases at J, with 7 bases between the two ends. This CDR3 is 12 amino acids long. The CDR3: CASSSGLDTQYF. The CDR3 bases are TGTGCCAGCAGTTCGGGATTAGATACGCAGTATTTT.

The V gene is TRBV7-9, the J gene TRBJ1-1; D unresolved. The CDR3 extends over 16 amino acids. Germline V CDR1 and CDR2: SEHNR, FQNEAQ (reference sequence). V was cut by 5 bases and J by 1 base, with 17 bases left in between. The CDR3 region is CASSPQGRATNTEAFF. In nucleotides, the CDR3 is TGTGCCAGCAGCCCCCAAGGGCGGGCCACGAACACTGAAGCTTTCTTT. The complete variable domain, with remaining parts taken from reference TRBV7-9 and TRBJ1-1, reads DTGVSQNPRHKITKRGQNVTFRCDPISEHNRLYWYRQTLGQGPEFLTYFQNEAQLEKSRLLSDRFSAERPKGSFSTLEIQRTEQGDSAMYLCASSPQGRATNTEAFFGQGTRLTVV.

The chain joins TRBV6-5 to TRBJ2-3; D gene ambiguous. V was shortened by 0 bases and J by 4 bases, with 8 bases between the two germline ends. The CDR3 is 14 residues long. Germline V gene data show CDR1 as MNHEY and CDR2 as SVGAGI. CDR3 amino acids: CASSYSTWADTQYF. DNA for the CDR3: TGTGCCAGCAGTTACTCGACCTGGGCAGATACGCAGTATTTT.

This chain connects TRBV15 to TRBJ1-4, with unresolved D. The CDR3 is 16 residues long. Germline values: CDR1 LNHNV, CDR2 YYDKDF (reference sequence). Deletions cut 1 base from V and 4 bases from J, with 13 bases between. This CDR3 is CATSRVLGPSNEKLFF. The CDR3 bases are TGTGCCACCAGCAGAGTACTCGGACCGAGTAATGAAAAACTGTTTTTT.